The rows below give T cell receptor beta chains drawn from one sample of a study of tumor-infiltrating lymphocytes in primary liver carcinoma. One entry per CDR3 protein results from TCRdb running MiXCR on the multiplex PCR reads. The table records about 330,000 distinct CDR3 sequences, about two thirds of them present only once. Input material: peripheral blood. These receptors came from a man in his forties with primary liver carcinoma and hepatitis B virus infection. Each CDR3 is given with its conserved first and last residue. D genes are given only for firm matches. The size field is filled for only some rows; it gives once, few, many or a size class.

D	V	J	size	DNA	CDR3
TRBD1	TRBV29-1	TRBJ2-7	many	TGCAGCGTTGCCTGGGACAGGTCCTACGAGCAGTACTTC	CSVAWDRSYEQYF
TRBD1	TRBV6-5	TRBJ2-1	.	TGTGCCAGCAGCCCGGACAGGGGGAAACAATATGAGCAGTTCTTC	CASSPDRGKQYEQFF
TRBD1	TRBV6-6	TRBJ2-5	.	TGTGCCAGCAAACAGGGGCAACAAGAGATCCAGTACTTC	CASKQGQQEIQYF
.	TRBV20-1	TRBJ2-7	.	TGCAGTGCTAGAGTCGGTGTCACCTACGAGCAGTACTTC	CSARVGVTYEQYF
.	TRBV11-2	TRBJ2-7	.	TGTGCCGGCAGCCAATTAGGATCTGAAAACTACGAGCAGTATTTC	CAGSQLGSENYEQYF
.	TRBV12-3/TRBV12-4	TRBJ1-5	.	TGTGCCATCAGCCGACCAGGTCAGCCCCAGCATTTT	CAISRPGQPQHF
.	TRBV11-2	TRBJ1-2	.	TGCGCCAGCAGCCTTGCGGGGGCAAACTGTGGCTACACCTTC	CASSLAGANCGYTF
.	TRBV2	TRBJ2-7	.	TGTGCCGGACGGCCAGACACCTACGAGCAGTACTTC	CAGRPDTYEQYF
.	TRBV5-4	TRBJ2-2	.	TGTGCCAGCAGCCAACGACTAGATAGCACCGGGGAGCTGTTTTTT	CASSQRLDSTGELFF
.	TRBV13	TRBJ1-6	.	TGTGCCAGCAACCTGCAAAATTCACCCCTCCACTTT	CASNLQNSPLHF
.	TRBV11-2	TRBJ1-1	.	TGTGCCAGCAGCCTGTACTCCGGTTTGAACACTGAAGCTTTATTT	CASSLYSGLNTEALF
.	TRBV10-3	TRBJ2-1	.	TGTGCCGCCGTGGAAAGATACAATGAGCAGTTCTTC	CAAVERYNEQFF
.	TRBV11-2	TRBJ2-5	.	TGTGTCAGCAGCTTAGAAAGAACCGGGAAGACCCAGTACTTC	CVSSLERTGKTQYF
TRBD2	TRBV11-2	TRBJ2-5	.	TGTGCCAGCACCCAGTCGGCGGGAGAAGGAAAGACCCAGTACTTC	CASTQSAGEGKTQYF
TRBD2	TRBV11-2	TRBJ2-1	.	TGTGCCAGCAGCTCAACTAGCGGGATTTTAAATGAACAGTTCTTC	CASSSTSGILNEQFF
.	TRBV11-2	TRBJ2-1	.	TGTGCCAGCAGCTTTACCTTTTATGCTAGGAGGGCCGGGGATGAGCAGTTCTTC	CASSFTFYARRAGDEQFF
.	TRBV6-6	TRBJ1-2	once	TGTGCCAGCAGTTATAGCAGGGACAACTATGGCTACACCTTC	CASSYSRDNYGYTF
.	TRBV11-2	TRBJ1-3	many	TGTGCCAGCAGCTCTCAGATGTTGGACTCTGGAAACACCATATATTTT	CASSSQMLDSGNTIYF
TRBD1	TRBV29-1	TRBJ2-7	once	TGCAGCGTTGAATGGGTGCGACAGGGCGAAATCTCCTACGAGGAGTACTTC	CSVEWVRQGEISYEEYF
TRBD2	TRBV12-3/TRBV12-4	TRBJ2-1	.	TGTGCCAGCAGACAGTCAGGACTAGCGGGTTTTTGTGAGCAGTTCTTC	CASRQSGLAGFCEQFF
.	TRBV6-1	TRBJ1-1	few	TGTGCCAGCAGGAACAGGGATAAGGGATTGAACACTGAAGCTTTCTTT	CASRNRDKGLNTEAFF
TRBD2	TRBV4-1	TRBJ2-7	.	TGCGCCAGCAGCCACGGGACTAGCGGGAGAAATTACGAGCAATGCTTC	CASSHGTSGRNYEQCF
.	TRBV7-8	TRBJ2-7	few	TGTGCCAGCAGCTTGCCTCCGAACTACGAGCAGTACTTC	CASSLPPNYEQYF
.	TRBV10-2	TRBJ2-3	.	TGCGTCAGCATTGAAGGCCATACGCAGTATTTT	CVSIEGHTQYF
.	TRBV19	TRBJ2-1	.	TGTGCCAGTAGTTTGTCAACCTTGAGCTCCTACAATGAGCAGTTCTTC	CASSLSTLSSYNEQFF
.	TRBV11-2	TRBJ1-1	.	TGTGCCAGCAGCGGAGGGTTGGGTGGGAACACTGAAGCTTTCTTT	CASSGGLGGNTEAFF
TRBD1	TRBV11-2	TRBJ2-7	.	TGTGCCAACAGCCGACTTTCGGGACAGGGGCCGGGGGAGCAGTACTTC	CANSRLSGQGPGEQYF
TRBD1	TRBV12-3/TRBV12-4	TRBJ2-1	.	TGTGCCAGCAGCAGTCGACAGGGAAATGAGCAGTTCTTC	CASSSRQGNEQFF
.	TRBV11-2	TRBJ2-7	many	TGTGCCAGCAGCTATCTGGGGCCCGGGGAGCAGTACTTC	CASSYLGPGEQYF
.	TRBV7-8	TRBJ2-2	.	TGTGCCAGCAGCTTAGGACCTCGAAGGGGCGGGGAGCTGTTTTTT	CASSLGPRRGGELFF
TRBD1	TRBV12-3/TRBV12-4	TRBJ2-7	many	TGTGCCAGCAGTCCGGGACAGGACCCCTACGAGCAGTACTTC	CASSPGQDPYEQYF
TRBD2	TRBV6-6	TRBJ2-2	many	TGTGCCAGCAGTTCACGGGAGGGCGGGGAGCTGTTTTTT	CASSSREGGELFF
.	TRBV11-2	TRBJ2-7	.	TGTGCCAGCAACTTATACGTTGAGCCCCTCGAACAGTACTTC	CASNLYVEPLEQYF
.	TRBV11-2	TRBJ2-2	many	TGTGCCAGCAGCCGGGGCAACACCGGGGAGCTGTTTTTT	CASSRGNTGELFF
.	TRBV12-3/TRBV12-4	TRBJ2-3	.	TGTGCCAGCAACCCCGGATCCCGCACAGATACGCAGTATTTT	CASNPGSRTDTQYF
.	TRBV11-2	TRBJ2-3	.	TGTGCCAGCATCTTATTGTCCGATACGCGGTATTTT	CASILLSDTRYF
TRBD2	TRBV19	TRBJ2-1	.	TGTGCCAGTAGTATAGACCCCGGACTAGCGGGAGGGGACAATGAGCAGTTCTTC	CASSIDPGLAGGDNEQFF
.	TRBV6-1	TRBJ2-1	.	TGTGCCAGCAGCTTGGAGGGCTCAAACTCCTACAATGAGCAGTTCTTC	CASSLEGSNSYNEQFF
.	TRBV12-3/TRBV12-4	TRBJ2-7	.	TGTGCCAGCACTCTGCTACCGAGCTCCTACGGGCAGTACTTC	CASTLLPSSYGQYF
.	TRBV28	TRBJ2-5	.	TGTGCCAGCAGTTTAGCCATTCAAGAGACCCAGTACTTC	CASSLAIQETQYF
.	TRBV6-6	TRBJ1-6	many	TGTGCCAGCAGTTACTCCACATGGAATGATTCACCCCTCCACTTT	CASSYSTWNDSPLHF
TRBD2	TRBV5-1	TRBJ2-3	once	TGCGCCAGCAAAAGCGGGAGCCCCCCCGATACGCAGTATTTT	CASKSGSPPDTQYF
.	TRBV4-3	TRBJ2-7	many	TGCGCCAGCAGCCAAGAAAATCTAGCCGGGGTCTACGAGCAGTACTTC	CASSQENLAGVYEQYF
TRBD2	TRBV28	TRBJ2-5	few	TGTGCCAGCAGTCTGACTAGCGGGAGGGACCAGTACTTC	CASSLTSGRDQYF
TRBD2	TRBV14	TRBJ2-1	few	TGTGCCAGCAGCCAACTAGCGGGGGCCTACAATGAGCAGTTCTTC	CASSQLAGAYNEQFF
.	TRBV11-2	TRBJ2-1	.	TGTGTCAGCAGCTCGTTCTCCGGGAGCGAGAGCTCCTACAATGAGCAGTTCTTC	CVSSSFSGSESSYNEQFF
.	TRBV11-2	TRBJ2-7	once	TGTGCCAGCAACCGGACTATCGACGAGCAGTACTTC	CASNRTIDEQYF
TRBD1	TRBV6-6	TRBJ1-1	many	TGTGCCAGCAGTCCACAGGGGAGCGGCACTGAAGCTTTCTTT	CASSPQGSGTEAFF
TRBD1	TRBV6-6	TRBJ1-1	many	TGTGCCAGCAGCGCACAGGGGGCGCGTACTGAAGCTTTCTTT	CASSAQGARTEAFF
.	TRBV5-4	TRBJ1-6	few	TGTGCCAGCAGCTTGGAGCGGGATTCACCCCTCCACTTT	CASSLERDSPLHF
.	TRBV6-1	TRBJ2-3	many	TGTGCCAGCAGCCCGGAATCCACAGATACGCAGTATTTT	CASSPESTDTQYF
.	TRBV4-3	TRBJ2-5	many	TGCGCCAGCAGCCAAGATCCCACCTCAACCCAGTACTTC	CASSQDPTSTQYF
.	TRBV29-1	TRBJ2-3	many	TGCAGCGTTGGACAGATCACAGATACGCAGTATTTT	CSVGQITDTQYF
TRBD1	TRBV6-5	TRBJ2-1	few	TGTGCCAGCAGCCAGGGACAGTACAATGAGCAGTTCTTC	CASSQGQYNEQFF